This paragraph covers one T cell receptor beta chain sequence. Antigen specificity is unknown. This specimen comes from a study of monozygotic twins with cystic fibrosis. TCRdb's table, derived via immunoSEQ multiplex PCR, lists solely in-frame clones and lacks some. The table has around 23,000 clones, around 90% seen once. Regarding the study as a whole: Monozygotic CF twins shared more identical nucleotide clonotypes than unrelated patients.

This CDR3 comprises 14 residues. Per the germline V gene, CDR1 is SGHTA and CDR2 is FQGNSA. Trimming took 5 bases from V and 1 from J, leaving 11 bases between them. The sequenced sample was blood. This clonotype originated in a girl aged 2-10 years with cystic fibrosis. The J gene is TRBJ1-1, the V gene TRBV7-2; no firm D call. CDR3 nucleotide sequence: TGTGCCAGCAGCAACGGATGGGGGAACACTGAAGCTTTCTTT. Translating gives CASSNGWGNTEAFF.